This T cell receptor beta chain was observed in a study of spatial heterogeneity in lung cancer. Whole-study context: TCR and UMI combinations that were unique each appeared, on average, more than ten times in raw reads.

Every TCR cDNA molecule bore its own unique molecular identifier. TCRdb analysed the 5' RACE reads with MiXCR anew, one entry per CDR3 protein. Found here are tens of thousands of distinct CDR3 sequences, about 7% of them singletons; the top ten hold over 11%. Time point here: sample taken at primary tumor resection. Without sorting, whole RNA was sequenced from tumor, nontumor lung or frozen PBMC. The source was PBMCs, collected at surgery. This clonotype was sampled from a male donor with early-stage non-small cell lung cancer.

Written as DNA, the CDR3 is TGTGCCAGCAGCCATAGGACAGTCACCGGGGAGCTGTTTTTT. This codes for CASSHRTVTGELFF. The rearrangement joins TRBV3-1 to TRBJ2-2; D possibly corresponds to TRBD1 (6 bases). Germline V gene sequence: CDR1 LGHDT, CDR2 YNNKEL (reference sequence). This CDR3 is built from 14 residues. Trimming pared 3 bases from V and 4 bases from J, leaving 9 bases between.